This T cell receptor (beta chain) was captured by sequencing in a study of control samples from healthy donors and cancer patients. The V gene's germline CDR1 is MNHEY and CDR2 SVGAGI. V was clipped by 2 bases and J by 0 bases; unmatched bases: 1. This CDR3 region has 14 residues. Produced via immunoSEQ multiplex PCR; TCRdb's table is partial and in-frame only. The sample includes under 70,000 clones, roughly 90% of them seen just once. The chain joins TRBV6-5 to TRBJ2-7; 7 bases align to TRBD2. The sequenced sample consisted of PBMCs. This receptor was taken from a man between 60 and 70 years old with head and neck cancer. The CDR3 nucleotides read TGTGCCAGCAGTTACCGGGGGGACTCCTACGAGCAGTACTTC. Translation: CASSYRGDSYEQYF.